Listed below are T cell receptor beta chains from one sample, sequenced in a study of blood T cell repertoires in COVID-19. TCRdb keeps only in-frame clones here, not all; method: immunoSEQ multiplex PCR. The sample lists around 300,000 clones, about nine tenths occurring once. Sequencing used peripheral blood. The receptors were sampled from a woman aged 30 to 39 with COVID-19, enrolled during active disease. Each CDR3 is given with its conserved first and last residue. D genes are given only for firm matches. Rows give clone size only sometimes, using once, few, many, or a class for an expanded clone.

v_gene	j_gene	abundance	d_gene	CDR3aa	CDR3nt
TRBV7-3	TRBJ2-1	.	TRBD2	CASSLTVLSGSIHEQFF	TGTGCCAGCAGCTTAACGGTCCTTAGCGGGAGTATCCATGAGCAGTTCTTC
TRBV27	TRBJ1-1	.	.	CASSLARSKAPTGDTEAFF	TGTGCCAGCAGTCTCGCCCGATCCAAAGCTCCAACGGGGGACACTGAAGCTTTCTTT
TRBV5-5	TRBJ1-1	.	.	CASSLEVGQKAFF	TGTGCCAGCAGCTTGGAGGTTGGACAGAAAGCTTTCTTT
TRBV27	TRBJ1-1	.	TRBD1	CASSSTGAGGTEAFF	TGTGCCAGCAGCTCCACAGGGGCCGGAGGGACTGAAGCTTTCTTT
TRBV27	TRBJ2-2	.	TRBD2	CASSLDSGTNTGELFF	TGTGCCAGCAGTTTAGATAGCGGGACGAACACCGGGGAGCTGTTTTTT
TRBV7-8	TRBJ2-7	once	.	CASSGSSFYEQYF	TGTGCCAGCAGCGGATCTAGTTTCTACGAGCAGTACTTC
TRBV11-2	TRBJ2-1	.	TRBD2	CASSLAGGRYNEQFF	TGTGCCAGCAGCTTAGCGGGAGGGAGGTACAATGAGCAGTTCTTC
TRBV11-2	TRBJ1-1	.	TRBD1	CASSTRGQGETEAFF	TGTGCCAGCAGCACCAGGGGACAGGGGGAAACTGAAGCTTTCTTT
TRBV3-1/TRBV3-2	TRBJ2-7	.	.	CASSQFPGLLYEQYF	TGTGCCAGCAGCCAATTCCCCGGACTACTTTACGAGCAGTACTTC
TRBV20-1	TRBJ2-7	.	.	CSASTGVSYEQYF	TGCAGTGCTAGTACGGGAGTCTCCTACGAGCAGTACTTC
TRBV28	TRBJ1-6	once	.	CASSTTQGHSPLHF	TGTGCCAGCAGTACCACCCAGGGCCATTCACCCCTCCACTTT
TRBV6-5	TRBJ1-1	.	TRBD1	CASSFSAGGGTEAFF	TGTGCCAGCAGTTTCAGCGCAGGGGGAGGCACTGAAGCTTTCTTT
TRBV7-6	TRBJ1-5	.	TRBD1	CASSQLPGQGNQPQHF	TGTGCCAGCAGCCAGCTTCCGGGACAGGGGAATCAGCCCCAGCATTTT
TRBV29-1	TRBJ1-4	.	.	CSVGQANEKLFF	TGCAGCGTGGGGCAGGCTAATGAAAAACTGTTTTTT
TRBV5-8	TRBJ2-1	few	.	CASSISNEQFF	TGTGCCAGCAGCATCAGTAATGAGCAGTTCTTC
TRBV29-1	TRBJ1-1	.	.	CSVENWGEDTEAFF	TGCAGCGTTGAAAACTGGGGAGAGGACACTGAAGCTTTCTTT
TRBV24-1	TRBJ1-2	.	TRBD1	CATSDSPVDGTEGSRGYTF	TGTGCCACCAGTGATTCCCCCGTCGATGGGACAGAGGGCTCCCGTGGCTACACCTTC
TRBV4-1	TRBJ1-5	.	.	CASSQVIGISNQPQHF	TGCGCCAGCAGCCAAGTCATCGGGATTAGCAATCAGCCCCAGCATTTT
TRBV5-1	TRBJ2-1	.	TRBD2	CASSLEGAVTGLASLSSYNEQFF	TGCGCCAGCAGCTTGGAAGGGGCCGTTACGGGACTAGCGTCCCTCAGCTCCTACAATGAGCAGTTCTTC
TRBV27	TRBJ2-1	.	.	CASSFRASKNEQFF	TGTGCCAGCAGTTTTAGGGCTAGCAAAAATGAGCAGTTCTTC
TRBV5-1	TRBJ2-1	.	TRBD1	CASSSGQASYNEQFF	TGCGCCAGCAGCTCGGGACAGGCCTCCTACAATGAGCAGTTCTTC
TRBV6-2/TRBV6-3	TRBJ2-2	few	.	CASSRTGPNTGELFF	TGTGCCAGCAGCCGCACAGGCCCGAACACCGGGGAGCTGTTTTTT
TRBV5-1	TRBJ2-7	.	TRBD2	CASSFLPLAGGSYEQYF	TGCGCCAGCAGCTTCTTACCACTAGCGGGAGGATCCTACGAGCAGTACTTC
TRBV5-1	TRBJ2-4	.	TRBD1	CASSLDGDRGAKNIQYF	TGCGCCAGCAGCTTGGATGGGGACAGGGGGGCCAAAAACATTCAGTACTTC
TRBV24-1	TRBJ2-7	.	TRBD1	CATSDRDRDEQYF	TGTGCCACCAGTGACAGGGACAGGGACGAGCAGTACTTC
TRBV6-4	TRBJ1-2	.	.	CASARTVNDGYTF	TGTGCCAGCGCACGGACAGTTAACGATGGCTACACCTTC
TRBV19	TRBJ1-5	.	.	CASSPRTDYSNQPQHF	TGTGCCAGTAGTCCCCGGACTGATTATAGCAATCAGCCCCAGCATTTT
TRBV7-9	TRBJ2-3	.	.	CASSLGVSTDTQYF	TGTGCCAGCAGCTTAGGAGTTAGCACAGATACGCAGTATTTT
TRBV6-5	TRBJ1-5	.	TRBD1	CASRGTGEHQPQHF	TGTGCCAGCAGGGGGACAGGGGAGCATCAGCCCCAGCATTTT
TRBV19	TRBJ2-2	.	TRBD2	CASSITIGLAEFTGELFF	TGTGCCAGTAGTATTACGATCGGACTAGCGGAGTTCACCGGGGAGCTGTTTTTT
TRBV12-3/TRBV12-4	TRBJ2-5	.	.	CASSLRGQETQYF	TGTGCCAGCAGTCTCCGGGGCCAAGAGACCCAGTACTTC
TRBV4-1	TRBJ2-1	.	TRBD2	CASSQPGLDSYNEQFF	TGCGCCAGCAGCCAGCCGGGACTAGATTCCTACAATGAGCAGTTCTTC
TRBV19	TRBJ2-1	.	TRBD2	CASSIVLAGSYNEQFF	TGTGCCAGTAGTATAGTCCTAGCGGGGTCATACAATGAGCAGTTCTTC
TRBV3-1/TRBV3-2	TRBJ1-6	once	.	CASSQEARASPLHF	TGTGCCAGCAGCCAAGAGGCGCGGGCCTCACCCCTCCACTTT
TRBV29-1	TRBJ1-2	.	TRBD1	CSVVGTGHGYTF	TGCAGCGTCGTCGGGACAGGGCATGGCTACACCTTC
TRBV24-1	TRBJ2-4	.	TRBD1	CATSGDGLQGDIQYF	TGTGCCACCAGTGGCGACGGGTTACAGGGGGACATTCAGTACTTC
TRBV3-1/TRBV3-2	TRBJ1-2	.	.	CASSQTAVRLTGYTF	TGTGCCAGCAGCCAAACCGCGGTACGGTTAACGGGCTACACCTTC
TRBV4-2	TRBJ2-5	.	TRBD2	CASSRAGTSGQETQYF	TGTGCCAGCAGCCGAGCGGGGACTAGCGGACAAGAGACCCAGTACTTC
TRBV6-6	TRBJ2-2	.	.	CASRVSGTGELFF	TGTGCCAGCAGGGTCTCCGGGACCGGGGAGCTGTTTTTT
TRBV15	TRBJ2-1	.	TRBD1	CATGQGSYNEQFF	TGTGCCACCGGACAGGGCTCGTACAATGAGCAGTTCTTC
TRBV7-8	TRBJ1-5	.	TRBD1	CASTEQGRVKPQHF	TGTGCCAGCACCGAACAGGGGCGGGTAAAGCCCCAGCATTTT
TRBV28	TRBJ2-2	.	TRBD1	CASRHPRTGPGGELFF	TGTGCCAGCAGACACCCGCGGACAGGCCCCGGAGGGGAGCTGTTTTTT
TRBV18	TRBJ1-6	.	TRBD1	CASSPTGDNSPLHF	TGTGCCAGCTCACCGACAGGGGATAATTCACCCCTCCACTTT
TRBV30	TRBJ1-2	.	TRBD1	CAWSHQGVPNYGYTF	TGTGCCTGGAGTCACCAGGGGGTTCCTAACTATGGCTACACCTTC
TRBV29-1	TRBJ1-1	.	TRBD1	CSAETAGGTEAFF	TGCAGCGCCGAAACGGCAGGGGGCACTGAAGCTTTCTTT
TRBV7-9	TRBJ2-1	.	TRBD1	CASSPSGQIRVYNEQFF	TGTGCCAGCAGCCCCTCGGGACAGATCCGAGTCTACAATGAGCAGTTCTTC
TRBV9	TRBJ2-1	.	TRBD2	CASSPSPGGNEQFF	TGTGCCAGCAGCCCATCGCCGGGGGGCAATGAGCAGTTCTTC
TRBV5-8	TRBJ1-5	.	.	CASSLYGQPQHF	TGTGCCAGCAGCTTGTACGGTCAGCCCCAGCATTTT